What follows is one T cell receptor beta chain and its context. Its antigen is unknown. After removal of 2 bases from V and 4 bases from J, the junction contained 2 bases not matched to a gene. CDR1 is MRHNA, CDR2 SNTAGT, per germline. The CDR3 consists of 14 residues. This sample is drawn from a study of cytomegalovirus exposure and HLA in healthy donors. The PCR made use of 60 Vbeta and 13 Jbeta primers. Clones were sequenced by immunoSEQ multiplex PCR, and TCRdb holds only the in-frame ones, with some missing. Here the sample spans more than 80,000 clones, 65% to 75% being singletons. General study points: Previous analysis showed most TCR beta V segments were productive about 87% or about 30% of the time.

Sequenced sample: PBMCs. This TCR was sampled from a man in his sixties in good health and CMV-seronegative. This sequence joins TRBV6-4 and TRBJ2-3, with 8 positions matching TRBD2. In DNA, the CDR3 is TGTGCCAGCAGTGACGCGGGGGGCCCAGATACGCAGTATTTT. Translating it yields CASSDAGGPDTQYF.